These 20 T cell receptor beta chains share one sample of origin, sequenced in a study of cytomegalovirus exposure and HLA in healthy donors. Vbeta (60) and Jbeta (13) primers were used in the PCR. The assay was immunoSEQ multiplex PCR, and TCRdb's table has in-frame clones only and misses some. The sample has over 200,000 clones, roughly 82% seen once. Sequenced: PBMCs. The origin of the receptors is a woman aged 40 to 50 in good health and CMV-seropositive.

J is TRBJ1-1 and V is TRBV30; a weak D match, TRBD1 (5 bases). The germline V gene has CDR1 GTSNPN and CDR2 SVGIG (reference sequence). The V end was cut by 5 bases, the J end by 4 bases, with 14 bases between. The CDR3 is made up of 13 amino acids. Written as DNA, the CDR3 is TGTGCCTGGGCACCAGGGATGGGCACTGAAGCTTTCTTT. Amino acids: CAWAPGMGTEAFF.

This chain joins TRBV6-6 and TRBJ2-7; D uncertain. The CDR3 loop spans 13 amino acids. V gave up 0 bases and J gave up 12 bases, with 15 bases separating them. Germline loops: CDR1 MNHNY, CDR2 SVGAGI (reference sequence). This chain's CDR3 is CASSYSKSPSGYF. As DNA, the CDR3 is TGTGCCAGCAGTTACTCGAAAAGCCCTTCAGGGTACTTC.

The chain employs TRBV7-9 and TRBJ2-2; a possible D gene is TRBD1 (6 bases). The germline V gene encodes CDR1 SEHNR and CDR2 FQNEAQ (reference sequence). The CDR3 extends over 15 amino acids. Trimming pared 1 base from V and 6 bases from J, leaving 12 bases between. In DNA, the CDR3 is TGTGCCAGCAGCTTAGTGTCCAGGGGAGCCGGGGAGCTGTTTTTT. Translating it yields CASSLVSRGAGELFF.

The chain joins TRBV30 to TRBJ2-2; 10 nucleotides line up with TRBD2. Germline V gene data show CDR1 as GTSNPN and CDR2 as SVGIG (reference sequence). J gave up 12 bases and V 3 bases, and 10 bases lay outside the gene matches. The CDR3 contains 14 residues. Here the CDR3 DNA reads TGTGCCTGGAGGGGTGGAGCGGGAGGGCCACAGCTGTTTTTT. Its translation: CAWRGGAGGPQLFF.

The CDR3 coding sequence is TGTGCCAGCAGTTTATCCGTTTTCCGACAGGGAAGGGATGGCTACACCTTC. Protein: CASSLSVFRQGRDGYTF. The J gene is TRBJ1-2, the V gene TRBV27; 7 bases match TRBD1. Germline CDR1 reads MNHEY; CDR2 reads SMNVEV (reference sequence). V gave up 0 bases and J gave up 6 bases; unmatched junction bases: 13. CDR3 length equals 17 residues.

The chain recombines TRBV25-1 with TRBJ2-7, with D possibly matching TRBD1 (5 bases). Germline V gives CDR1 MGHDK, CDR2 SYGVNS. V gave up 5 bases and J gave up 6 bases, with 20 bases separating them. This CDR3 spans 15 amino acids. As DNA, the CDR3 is TGTGCCAGCAGTCCAAGGGGTGCCCTACAGGTCGAGCAGTACTTC. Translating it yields CASSPRGALQVEQYF.

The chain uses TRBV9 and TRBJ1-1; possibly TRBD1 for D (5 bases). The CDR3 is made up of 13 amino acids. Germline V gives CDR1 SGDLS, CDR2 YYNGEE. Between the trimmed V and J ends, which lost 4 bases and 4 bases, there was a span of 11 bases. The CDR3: CASSLGGGTEAFF. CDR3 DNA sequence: TGTGCCAGCAGCCTCGGGGGGGGCACTGAAGCTTTCTTT.

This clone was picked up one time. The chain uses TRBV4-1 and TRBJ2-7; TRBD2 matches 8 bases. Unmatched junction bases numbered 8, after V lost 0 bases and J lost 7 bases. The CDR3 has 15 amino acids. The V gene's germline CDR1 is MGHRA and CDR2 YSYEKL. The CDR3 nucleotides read TGCGCCAGCAGCCAAGATGAAGCGGGGGCGAGGGAGCAGTACTTC. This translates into CASSQDEAGAREQYF.

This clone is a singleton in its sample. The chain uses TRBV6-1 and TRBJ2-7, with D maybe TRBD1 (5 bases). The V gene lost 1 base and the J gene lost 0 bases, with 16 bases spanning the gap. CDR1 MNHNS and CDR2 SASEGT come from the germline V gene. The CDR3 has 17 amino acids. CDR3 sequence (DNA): TGTGCCAGCAGTGAAGGAACAGGTTATCAATTCTCCTACGAGCAGTACTTC. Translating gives CASSEGTGYQFSYEQYF.

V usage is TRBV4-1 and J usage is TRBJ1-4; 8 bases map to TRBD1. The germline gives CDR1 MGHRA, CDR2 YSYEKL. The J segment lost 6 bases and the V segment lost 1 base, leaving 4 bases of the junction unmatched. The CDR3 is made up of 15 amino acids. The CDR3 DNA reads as TGCGCCAGCAGCCAAGGGAGGGGACAGGATGAAAAACTGTTTTTT. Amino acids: CASSQGRGQDEKLFF.

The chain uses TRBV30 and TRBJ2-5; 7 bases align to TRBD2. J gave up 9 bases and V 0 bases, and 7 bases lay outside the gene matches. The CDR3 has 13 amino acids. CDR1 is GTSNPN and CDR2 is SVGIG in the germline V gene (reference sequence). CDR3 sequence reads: CAWSVVGGGAQYF. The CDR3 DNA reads TGTGCCTGGAGTGTCGTAGGTGGGGGGGCCCAGTACTTC.

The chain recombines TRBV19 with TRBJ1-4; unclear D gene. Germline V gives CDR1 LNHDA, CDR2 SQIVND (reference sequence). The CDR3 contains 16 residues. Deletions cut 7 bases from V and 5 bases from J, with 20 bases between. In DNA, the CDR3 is TGTGCCAGTATCTCACAATGGGCCAAAAAGAATGAAAAACTGTTTTTT. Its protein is CASISQWAKKNEKLFF.

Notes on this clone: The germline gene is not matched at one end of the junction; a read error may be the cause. CDR3 coding DNA: TGCGCCAGCAGCCAAGGGGGGACTCTCGGGTGCGTCTTC. Its protein is CASSQGGTLGCVF. The chain has TRBV4-1 and TRBJ1-2; D may be TRBD1 (5 bases). Germline V gene data show CDR1 as MGHRA and CDR2 as YSYEKL. This CDR3 has 13 amino acids.

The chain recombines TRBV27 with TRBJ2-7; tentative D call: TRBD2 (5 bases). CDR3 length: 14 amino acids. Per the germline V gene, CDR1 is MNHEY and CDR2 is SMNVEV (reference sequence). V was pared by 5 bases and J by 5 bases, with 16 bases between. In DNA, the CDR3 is TGTGCCAGCAGTGCCGGTGGGAGTAAGAACGAGCAGTACTTC. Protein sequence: CASSAGGSKNEQYF.

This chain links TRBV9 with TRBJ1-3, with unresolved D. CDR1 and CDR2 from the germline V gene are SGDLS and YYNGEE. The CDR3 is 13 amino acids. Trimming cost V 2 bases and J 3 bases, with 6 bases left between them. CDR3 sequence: CASSVDNGNTIYF. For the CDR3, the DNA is TGTGCCAGCAGCGTCGACAATGGAAACACCATATATTTT.

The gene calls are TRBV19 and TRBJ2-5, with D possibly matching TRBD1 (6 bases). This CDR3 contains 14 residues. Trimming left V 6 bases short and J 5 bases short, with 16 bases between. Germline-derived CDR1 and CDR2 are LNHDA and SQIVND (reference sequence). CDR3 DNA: TGTGCCAGTAGGGGGCCGGACAGATACGAGACCCAGTACTTC. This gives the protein CASRGPDRYETQYF.

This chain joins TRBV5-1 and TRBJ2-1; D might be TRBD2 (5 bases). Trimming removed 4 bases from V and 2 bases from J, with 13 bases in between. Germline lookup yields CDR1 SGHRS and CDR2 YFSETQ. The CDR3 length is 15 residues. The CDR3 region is CASSVSTGAYNEQFF. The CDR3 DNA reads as TGCGCCAGCAGCGTTTCCACCGGGGCCTACAATGAGCAGTTCTTC.

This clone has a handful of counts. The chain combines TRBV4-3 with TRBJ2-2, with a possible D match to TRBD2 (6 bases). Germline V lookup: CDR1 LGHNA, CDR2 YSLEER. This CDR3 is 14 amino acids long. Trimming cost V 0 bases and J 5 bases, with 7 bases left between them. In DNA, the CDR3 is TGCGCCAGCAGCCAAGATGGGGGGACCGGGGAGCTGTTTTTT. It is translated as CASSQDGGTGELFF.

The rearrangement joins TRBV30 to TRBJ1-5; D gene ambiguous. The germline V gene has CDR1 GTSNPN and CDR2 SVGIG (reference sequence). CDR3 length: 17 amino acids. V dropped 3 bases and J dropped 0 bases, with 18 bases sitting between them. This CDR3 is CAWRSLRPTHSNQPQHF. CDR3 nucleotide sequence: TGTGCCTGGAGAAGCCTCCGCCCTACTCATAGCAATCAGCCCCAGCATTTT. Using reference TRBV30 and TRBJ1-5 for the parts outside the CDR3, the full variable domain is SQTIHQWPATLVQPVGSPLSLECTVEGTSNPNLYWYRQAAGRGLQLLFYSVGIGQISSEVPQNLSASRPQDRQFILSSKKLLLSDSGFYLCAWRSLRPTHSNQPQHFGDGTRLSIL.

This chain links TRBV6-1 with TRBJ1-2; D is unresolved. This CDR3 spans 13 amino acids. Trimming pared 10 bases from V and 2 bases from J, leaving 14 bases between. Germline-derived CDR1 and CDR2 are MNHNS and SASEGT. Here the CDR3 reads CATLYVNNYGYTF. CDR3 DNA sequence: TGTGCCACCCTCTATGTCAACAACTATGGCTACACCTTC.